A single TCR beta chain is shown here with its context. These data belong to a study of cytomegalovirus exposure and HLA in healthy donors. This PCR relied on a set of 60 Vbeta primers and 13 Jbeta primers. The data were produced by immunoSEQ multiplex PCR, yet TCRdb's version contains in-frame clones alone and is incomplete. The profile covers approximately 120,000 clones, with roughly 76% appearing a single time and around 13% taken by the ten largest. Trimming removed 5 bases from V and 3 bases from J, with 8 bases in between. The CDR3 is 12 residues long. Germline CDR1 is SEHNR and CDR2 is FQNEAQ (reference sequence).

The receptor was isolated from an older woman in good health and CMV-seropositive. The sample consisted of PBMCs. This chain joins TRBV7-9 and TRBJ2-7; the D gene is possibly TRBD1 (5 bases). The CDR3 loop reads CASSTDNYEQYF. In nucleotides, the CDR3 is TGTGCCAGCAGCACGGACAACTACGAGCAGTACTTC.